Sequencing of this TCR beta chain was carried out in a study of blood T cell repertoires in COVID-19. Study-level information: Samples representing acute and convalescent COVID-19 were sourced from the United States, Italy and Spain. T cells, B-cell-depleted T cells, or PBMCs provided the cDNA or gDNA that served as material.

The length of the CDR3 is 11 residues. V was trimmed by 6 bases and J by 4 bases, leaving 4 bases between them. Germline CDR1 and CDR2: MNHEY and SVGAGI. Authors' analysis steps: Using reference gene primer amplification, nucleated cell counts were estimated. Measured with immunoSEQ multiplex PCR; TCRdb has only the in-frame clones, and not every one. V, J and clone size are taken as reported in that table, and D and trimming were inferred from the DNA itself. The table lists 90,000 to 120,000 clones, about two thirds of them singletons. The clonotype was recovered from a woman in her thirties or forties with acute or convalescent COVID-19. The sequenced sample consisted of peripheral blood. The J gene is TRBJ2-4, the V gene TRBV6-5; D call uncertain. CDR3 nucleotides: TGTGCCAGCAGACTTAAAAACATTCAGTACTTC. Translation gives CASRLKNIQYF.